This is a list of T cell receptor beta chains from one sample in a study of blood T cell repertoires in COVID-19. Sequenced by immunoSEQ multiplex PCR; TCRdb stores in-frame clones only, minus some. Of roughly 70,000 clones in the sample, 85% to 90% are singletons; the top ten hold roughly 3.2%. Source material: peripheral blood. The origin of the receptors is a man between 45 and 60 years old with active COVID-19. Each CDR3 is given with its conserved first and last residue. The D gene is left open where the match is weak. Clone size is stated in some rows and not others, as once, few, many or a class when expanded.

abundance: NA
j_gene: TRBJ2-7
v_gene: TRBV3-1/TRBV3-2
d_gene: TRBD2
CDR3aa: CASSQNGGAGEQYF
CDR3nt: TGTGCCAGCAGCCAAAACGGGGGGGCAGGGGAGCAGTACTTC

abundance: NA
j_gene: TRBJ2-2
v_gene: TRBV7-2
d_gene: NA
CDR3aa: CASSLGDSAGGELFF
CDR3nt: TGTGCCAGCAGCTTAGGTGATAGCGCCGGCGGGGAGCTGTTTTTT

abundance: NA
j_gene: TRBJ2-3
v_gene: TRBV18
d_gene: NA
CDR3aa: CASSLPGALGDTQYF
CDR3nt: TGTGCCAGCTCACTTCCGGGAGCCCTAGGAGATACGCAGTATTTT

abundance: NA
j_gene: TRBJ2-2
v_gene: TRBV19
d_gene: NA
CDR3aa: CASSPDTGELFF
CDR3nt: TGTGCCAGTAGTCCGGACACCGGGGAGCTGTTTTTT

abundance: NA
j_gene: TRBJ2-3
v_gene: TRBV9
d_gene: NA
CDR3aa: CASSVAREGTDTQYF
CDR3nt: TGTGCCAGCAGCGTAGCTCGGGAAGGCACAGATACGCAGTATTTT

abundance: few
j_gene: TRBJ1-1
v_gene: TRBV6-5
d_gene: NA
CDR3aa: CASSSSVWGDTEAFF
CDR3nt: TGTGCCAGCAGTTCCTCAGTATGGGGGGACACTGAAGCTTTCTTT

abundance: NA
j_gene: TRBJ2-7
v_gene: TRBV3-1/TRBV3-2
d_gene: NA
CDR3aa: CASSQHRLEYEQYF
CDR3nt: TGTGCCAGCAGCCAGCACAGGCTAGAGTACGAGCAGTACTTC

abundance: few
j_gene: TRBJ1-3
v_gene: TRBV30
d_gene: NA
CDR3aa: CAWSQGTGNTIYF
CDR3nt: TGTGCCTGGAGTCAGGGAACTGGAAACACCATATATTTT

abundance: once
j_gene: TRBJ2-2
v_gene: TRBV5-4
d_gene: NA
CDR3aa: CASSSAGVNTGELFF
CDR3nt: TGTGCCAGCAGCTCGGCCGGGGTGAACACCGGGGAGCTGTTTTTT

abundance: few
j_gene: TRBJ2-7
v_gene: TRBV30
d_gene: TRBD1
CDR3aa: CAWSVQGGYEQYF
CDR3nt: TGTGCCTGGAGTGTACAGGGGGGCTACGAGCAGTACTTC

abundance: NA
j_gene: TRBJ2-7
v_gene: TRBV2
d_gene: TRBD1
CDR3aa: CASSLSGTVYEQYF
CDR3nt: TGTGCCAGCAGTTTATCAGGGACAGTCTACGAGCAGTACTTC

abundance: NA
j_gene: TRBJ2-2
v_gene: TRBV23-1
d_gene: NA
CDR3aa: CASTRGAPNENTGELFF
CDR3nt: TGCGCCAGCACCCGCGGGGCCCCGAATGAGAACACCGGGGAGCTGTTTTTT

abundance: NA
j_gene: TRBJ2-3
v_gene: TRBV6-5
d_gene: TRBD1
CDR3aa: CASSLQGAGDTQYF
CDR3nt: TGTGCCAGCAGTTTACAGGGGGCTGGGGATACGCAGTATTTT

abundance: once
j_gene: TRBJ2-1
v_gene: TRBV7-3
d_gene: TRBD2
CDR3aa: CASSLRPGTSQGNEQFF
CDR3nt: TGTGCCAGCAGCTTACGCCCCGGGACTAGTCAGGGCAATGAGCAGTTCTTC

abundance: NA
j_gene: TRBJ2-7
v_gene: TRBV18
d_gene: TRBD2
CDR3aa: CASSGTRTPNYEQYF
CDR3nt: TGTGCCAGCTCCGGGACTAGGACTCCGAACTACGAGCAGTACTTC

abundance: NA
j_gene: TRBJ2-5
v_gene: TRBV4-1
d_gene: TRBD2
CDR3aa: CASSQGLAGRETQYF
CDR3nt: TGCGCCAGCAGCCAGGGACTAGCTGGACGAGAGACCCAGTACTTC

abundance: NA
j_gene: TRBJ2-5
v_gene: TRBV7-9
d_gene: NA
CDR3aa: CASSPSTGGQGVHF
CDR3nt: TGTGCCAGCAGCCCGTCCACGGGGGGGCAGGGGGTCCACTTC

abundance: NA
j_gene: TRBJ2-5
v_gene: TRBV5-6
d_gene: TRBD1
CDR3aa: CASSYLGQVETQYF
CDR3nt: TGTGCCAGCAGCTACCTCGGACAGGTAGAGACCCAGTACTTC

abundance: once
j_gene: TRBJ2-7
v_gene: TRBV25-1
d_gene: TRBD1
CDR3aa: CASSARGGLSEQYF
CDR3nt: TGTGCCAGCAGCGCCAGAGGGGGCCTTAGCGAGCAGTACTTC

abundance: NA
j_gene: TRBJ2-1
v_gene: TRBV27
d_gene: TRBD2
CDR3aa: CASRAGITYNEQFF
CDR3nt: TGTGCCAGCAGAGCGGGGATTACCTACAATGAGCAGTTCTTC

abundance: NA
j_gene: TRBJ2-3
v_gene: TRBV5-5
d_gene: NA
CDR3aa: CASSSLAGSSTDTQYF
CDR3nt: TGTGCCAGCAGCTCGTTGGCGGGGAGTAGCACAGATACGCAGTATTTT

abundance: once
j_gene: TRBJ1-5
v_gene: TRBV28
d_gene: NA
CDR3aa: CASSPAGWSGDSNQPQHF
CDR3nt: TGTGCCAGCAGTCCTGCGGGTTGGTCGGGAGATAGCAATCAGCCCCAGCATTTT

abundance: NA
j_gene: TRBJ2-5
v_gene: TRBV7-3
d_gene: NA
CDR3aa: CASSLAGALETQYF
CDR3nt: TGTGCCAGCAGCTTAGCGGGGGCACTCGAGACCCAGTACTTC

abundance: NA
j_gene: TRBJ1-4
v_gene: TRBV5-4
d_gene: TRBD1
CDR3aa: CASSAGGGTNEKLFF
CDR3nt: TGTGCCAGCAGCGCAGGGGGCGGAACTAATGAAAAACTGTTTTTT

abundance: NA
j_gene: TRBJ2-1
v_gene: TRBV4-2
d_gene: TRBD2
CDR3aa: CASSQELASGGANEQFF
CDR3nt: TGTGCCAGCAGCCAAGAGTTAGCTAGCGGGGGGGCGAATGAGCAGTTCTTC

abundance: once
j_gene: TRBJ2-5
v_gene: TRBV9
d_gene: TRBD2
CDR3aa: CASSVGASGTVGQYF
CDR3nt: TGTGCCAGCAGCGTAGGGGCTAGCGGGACCGTGGGCCAGTACTTC

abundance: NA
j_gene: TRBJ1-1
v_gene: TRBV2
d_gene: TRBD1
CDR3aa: CASKGAPETEAFF
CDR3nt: TGTGCCAGCAAGGGGGCTCCGGAGACTGAAGCTTTCTTT

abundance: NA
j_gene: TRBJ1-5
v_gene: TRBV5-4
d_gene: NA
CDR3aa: CASSAYPGGNQPQHF
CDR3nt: TGTGCCAGCAGCGCCTATCCTGGTGGCAATCAGCCCCAGCATTTT

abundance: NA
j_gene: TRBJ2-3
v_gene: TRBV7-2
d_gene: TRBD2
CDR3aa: CASSLVGPSGGGADTQYF
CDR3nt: TGTGCCAGCAGCTTAGTGGGTCCTAGCGGGGGTGGGGCAGATACGCAGTATTTT

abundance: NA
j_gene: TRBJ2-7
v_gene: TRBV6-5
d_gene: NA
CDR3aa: CASSPGGYEQYF
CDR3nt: TGTGCCAGCAGCCCCGGCGGGTACGAGCAGTACTTC

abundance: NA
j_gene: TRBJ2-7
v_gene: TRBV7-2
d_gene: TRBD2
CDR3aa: CASSPPGLAGGVYEQYF
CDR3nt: TGTGCCAGCAGCCCACCGGGACTAGCGGGAGGGGTCTACGAGCAGTACTTC

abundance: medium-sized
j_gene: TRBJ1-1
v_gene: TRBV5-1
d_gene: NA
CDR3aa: CASSLAGNTEAFF
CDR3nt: TGCGCCAGCAGCTTGGCGGGGAACACTGAAGCTTTCTTT

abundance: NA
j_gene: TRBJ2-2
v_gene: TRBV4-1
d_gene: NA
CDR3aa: CASSQGPGNTGELFF
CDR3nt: TGCGCCAGCAGCCAAGGTCCAGGGAACACCGGGGAGCTGTTTTTT

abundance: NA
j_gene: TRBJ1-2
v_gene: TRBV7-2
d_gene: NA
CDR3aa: CASSLGGGANYGYTF
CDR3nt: TGTGCCAGCAGCTTAGGGGGCGGCGCGAACTATGGCTACACCTTC

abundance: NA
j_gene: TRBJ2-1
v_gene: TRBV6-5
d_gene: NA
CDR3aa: CASSYSGPRNEQFF
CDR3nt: TGTGCCAGCAGTTACTCGGGCCCTCGCAATGAGCAGTTCTTC

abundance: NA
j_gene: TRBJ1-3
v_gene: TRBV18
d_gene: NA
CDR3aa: CASSPPAARNTIYF
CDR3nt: TGTGCCAGCTCACCACCGGCGGCCCGAAACACCATATATTTT

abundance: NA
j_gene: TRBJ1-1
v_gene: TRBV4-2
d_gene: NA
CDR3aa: CASSPRATPTEAFF
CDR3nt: TGTGCCAGCAGCCCGAGGGCTACCCCCACTGAAGCTTTCTTT

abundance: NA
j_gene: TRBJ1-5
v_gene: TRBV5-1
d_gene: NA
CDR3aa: CASSLGGVNQPQHF
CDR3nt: TGCGCCAGCAGCCTTGGGGGGGTCAATCAGCCCCAGCATTTT